This T cell receptor beta chain is drawn from a study of CD8+ T cells in alopecia areata. For the study at large: The drug, oral tofacitinib, was given to treated patients at 5 to 10 mg twice daily. Study observations and caveats: Any link of baseline CD8+ expansion to response, resting on one nonresponder, remains uncertain. On tofacitinib, scalp and blood still held many of the expanded lesional clones.

Remarks on this clone: Its target is unknown.

In each case, RNA was isolated and then reverse transcribed into cDNA as the sequencing template. Clones were read by immunoSEQ multiplex PCR, and TCRdb kept only the in-frame ones, dropping some. The sample lists 200,000 to 250,000 clones; roughly two fifths were seen once. As for treatment: oral pan-JAK inhibitor, 5-10 mg twice daily. Alopecia areata patients provided lesional scalp punch biopsies and peripheral blood, both collected for the study. The source material was CD4+ T cells sorted from blood, sampled between weeks 30 and 35, from a patient treated with tofacitinib. This clonotype was sampled from a human donor with alopecia areata.

The CDR3 here is CSVRSGDEKLFF. The CDR3 DNA reads as TGCAGCGTACGTTCAGGGGATGAAAAACTGTTTTTT. The V and J genes are TRBV29-1 and TRBJ1-4; D possibly corresponds to TRBD1 (6 bases). The CDR3 is made up of 12 amino acids. Trimming removed 6 bases at V and 6 bases at J, with 11 bases between. Germline V gene sequence: CDR1 SQVTM, CDR2 ANQGSEA.